The present TCR beta chain was sequenced within a study of CD8+CD57+ T cells in acquired aplastic anemia. V trimming: 4 bases; J trimming: 5 bases; junction bases outside the gene matches: 6. The CDR3 loop spans 16 amino acids. Germline loops: CDR1 SGHTA, CDR2 FQGNSA. Researchers used genomic DNA as the template to profile TCR beta VDJ and CDR3. TCRdb processed the reads anew with MiXCR; each CDR3 protein has one entry. The repertoire consists of some 140,000 distinct CDR3 sequences, with over 50% occurring once and the leading ten covering about 12%. Patients who underwent sequencing had shown CD8+CD57+ cell expansion by flow cytometry.

V and J are TRBV7-2 and TRBJ1-6; 9 nucleotides match TRBD1. The TCR comes from a human donor with aplastic anemia. Sequenced sample: sorted CD4+, CD8+, or CD8+CD57+ T cells (not recorded which) from PBMCs. The CDR3 region has the DNA TGTGCCAGCAGCTCCCGGGGGACAGGGCATAATTCACCCCTCCACTTT. Protein: CASSSRGTGHNSPLHF.